The rows below give T cell receptor beta chains drawn from one sample of a study of vaccination and CD4 T cells after COVID-19. TCRdb re-called the PCR reads with MiXCR, one entry per CDR3 protein. The sample holds about 11,000 distinct CDR3 sequences, approximately 29% seen once. For these TCRs, the target antigens are not known. Input material: CD4+ T cells from blood, cultured in vitro. The origin of the receptors is a human donor in good health. The CDR3 runs from the conserved cysteine through the conserved F or W. A D gene is named only where the DNA matches it firmly. The size field is filled for only some rows; it gives once, few, many or a size class.

TRBJ2-3 | few | TRBV20-1 | TRBD2 | CSALPAGGTDTQYF | TGCAGTGCCCTTCCGGCGGGAGGGACAGATACGCAGTATTTT
TRBJ1-1 | few | TRBV7-2 | - | CASTPGIVAFF | TGTGCCAGCACTCCGGGGATAGTAGCTTTCTTT
TRBJ2-4 | - | TRBV24-1 | - | CATSDEGYQNIQYF | TGTGCCACCAGTGATGAGGGGTACCAGAACATTCAGTACTTC
TRBJ2-7 | - | TRBV6-1 | - | CASSRLGSYEQYF | TGTGCCAGCAGTAGGTTGGGAAGCTACGAGCAGTACTTC
TRBJ1-6 | - | TRBV6-1 | - | CASRAQGRHSPLHF | TGTGCCAGCAGGGCACAGGGCCGTCATTCACCCCTCCACTTT
TRBJ2-1 | - | TRBV18 | TRBD2 | CASSPEREPYNEQFF | TGTGCCAGCTCACCAGAGCGGGAGCCCTACAATGAGCAGTTCTTC
TRBJ1-1 | once | TRBV5-1 | TRBD1 | CASADRGSMGTEAFF | TGCGCCAGCGCGGACAGGGGGTCCATGGGCACTGAAGCTTTCTTT
TRBJ2-1 | few | TRBV5-8 | TRBD2 | CAGERGRDNEQFF | TGTGCCGGAGAGCGGGGCAGAGATAATGAGCAGTTCTTC
TRBJ2-5 | - | TRBV6-1 | - | CASSAGHNARGTQYF | TGTGCCAGCAGTGCGGGGCATAACGCACGGGGGACCCAGTACTTC
TRBJ1-2 | few | TRBV28 | TRBD1 | CASRRTGGIGYTF | TGTGCCAGCAGACGGACAGGGGGCATTGGCTACACCTTC
TRBJ1-5 | - | TRBV20-1 | - | CSAYEGSNQPQHF | TGCAGTGCTTACGAGGGGAGCAATCAGCCCCAGCATTTT
TRBJ2-7 | - | TRBV6-5 | - | CASSYSDSRGAYEQYF | TGTGCCAGCAGTTACTCGGACAGCAGAGGGGCCTACGAGCAGTACTTC
TRBJ1-3 | once | TRBV7-2 | TRBD1 | CASSLTGAGNTIYF | TGTGCCAGCAGCTTAACAGGGGCTGGAAACACCATATATTTT
TRBJ1-1 | few | TRBV20-1 | - | CSANWGNTEAFF | TGCAGTGCCAACTGGGGGAACACTGAAGCTTTCTTT
TRBJ2-1 | - | TRBV5-6 | - | CASRGKGGFYNEQFF | TGTGCCAGCAGGGGGAAAGGGGGTTTCTACAATGAGCAGTTCTTC
TRBJ1-6 | few | TRBV6-5 | TRBD1 | CASSYPGGWNSPLHF | TGTGCCAGCAGTTACCCAGGGGGCTGGAATTCACCCCTCCACTTT
TRBJ1-2 | - | TRBV9 | - | CASSVALGGRTNYGYTF | TGTGCCAGCAGCGTAGCCCTCGGGGGGCGAACCAACTATGGCTACACCTTC
TRBJ1-2 | - | TRBV20-1 | - | CSAGRPHREGNYGYTF | TGCAGTGCTGGAAGGCCTCATAGGGAAGGAAACTATGGCTACACCTTC
TRBJ2-3 | few | TRBV7-2 | - | CASSPTPRGGTDTQYF | TGTGCCAGCAGCCCTACGCCTAGGGGTGGGACAGATACGCAGTATTTT
TRBJ2-5 | few | TRBV11-3 | TRBD1 | CASSSRDSQETQYF | TGTGCCAGCAGCTCCCGGGACAGCCAAGAGACCCAGTACTTC
TRBJ1-1 | - | TRBV6-2/TRBV6-3 | - | CASSFPGVATEAFF | TGTGCCAGCAGTTTCCCGGGGGTGGCGACTGAAGCTTTCTTT
TRBJ2-1 | few | TRBV20-1 | - | CSAEGGDEQFF | TGCAGTGCCGAGGGGGGCGATGAGCAGTTCTTC
TRBJ1-3 | few | TRBV7-2 | - | CASSPVGGLRGNTIYF | TGTGCCAGCAGCCCAGTCGGGGGGTTACGTGGAAACACCATATATTTT
TRBJ2-3 | few | TRBV24-1 | TRBD1 | CATDRDRALMKQYF | TGTGCCACTGACCGGGACAGGGCTCTAATGAAGCAGTATTTT
TRBJ2-2 | - | TRBV6-1 | TRBD2 | CASSEVTSGSRELFF | TGTGCCAGCAGTGAAGTAACTAGCGGGAGCCGGGAGCTGTTTTTT
TRBJ2-1 | - | TRBV27 | - | CASSLIGNEQFF | TGTGCCAGCAGTTTAATTGGGAATGAGCAGTTCTTC
TRBJ1-2 | few | TRBV20-1 | TRBD1 | CSASSQGASYGYTF | TGCAGTGCTAGTTCACAGGGGGCCTCTTATGGCTACACCTTC
TRBJ2-7 | - | TRBV5-1 | TRBD2 | CASSFRGGTPEQYF | TGCGCCAGCAGCTTCCGGGGAGGGACCCCCGAGCAGTACTTC
TRBJ2-3 | - | TRBV7-2 | - | CASSLGPADTQYF | TGTGCCAGCAGCTTAGGTCCTGCAGATACGCAGTATTTT
TRBJ2-7 | few | TRBV27 | - | CASSTAGASYEQYF | TGTGCCAGCAGTACGGCGGGGGCCTCCTACGAGCAGTACTTC
TRBJ1-5 | - | TRBV2 | TRBD1 | CASSGQGADQPQHF | TGTGCCAGCTCGGGACAGGGGGCCGATCAGCCCCAGCATTTT
TRBJ2-7 | - | TRBV20-1 | - | CSARGHSSLIPYEQYF | TGCAGTGCTAGAGGCCACAGCTCTCTCATTCCCTACGAGCAGTACTTC
TRBJ1-1 | - | TRBV25-1 | TRBD1 | CASSRAGGTPEAFF | TGTGCCAGCAGTAGAGCAGGGGGAACCCCTGAAGCTTTCTTT
TRBJ2-5 | - | TRBV5-5 | TRBD1 | CASTRLHRDRVSQETQYF | TGTGCCAGCACCCGACTCCACCGGGACAGGGTGTCCCAAGAGACCCAGTACTTC
TRBJ2-3 | few | TRBV20-1 | TRBD2 | CSSYPAGDGTDTQYF | TGCAGTTCCTATCCAGCGGGAGACGGCACAGATACGCAGTATTTT
TRBJ2-3 | few | TRBV7-3 | TRBD2 | CASSLREGDTQYF | TGTGCCAGCAGTTTGAGGGAGGGGGATACGCAGTATTTT
TRBJ1-3 | - | TRBV7-9 | - | CASGSGGNTIYF | TGTGCCAGCGGTAGTGGGGGAAACACCATATATTTT
TRBJ1-5 | - | TRBV19 | - | CASSIDRLHNQPQHF | TGTGCCAGTAGTATCGACAGGCTTCACAATCAGCCCCAGCATTTT
TRBJ2-3 | - | TRBV6-2/TRBV6-3 | - | CASIPGRDGDTQYF | TGTGCCAGCATCCCGGGGCGGGACGGGGATACGCAGTATTTT
TRBJ2-1 | - | TRBV7-8 | TRBD2 | CASSARTSGMRTYNEQFF | TGTGCCAGCAGCGCTAGGACTAGCGGGATGAGGACCTACAATGAGCAGTTCTTC
TRBJ2-1 | - | TRBV2 | TRBD2 | CASSYSGLAGVDHEQFF | TGTGCCAGCTCTTACTCGGGACTAGCGGGAGTTGACCATGAGCAGTTCTTC
TRBJ2-6 | few | TRBV28 | - | CASTLSGANVLTF | TGTGCCAGCACTCTCTCTGGGGCCAACGTCCTGACTTTC
TRBJ2-1 | - | TRBV6-2/TRBV6-3 | TRBD1 | CASSYLDRGLAKYNEQFF | TGTGCCAGCAGTTACTTGGACAGGGGGCTTGCCAAATACAATGAGCAGTTCTTC
TRBJ2-7 | - | TRBV7-2 | TRBD2 | CASSPLLGLAASSYEQYF | TGTGCCAGCAGCCCCCTACTGGGACTAGCGGCGAGCTCCTACGAGCAGTACTTC
TRBJ2-1 | few | TRBV7-3 | - | CASSPRPKSSYNEQFF | TGTGCCAGCAGCCCCCGGCCCAAAAGCTCCTACAATGAGCAGTTCTTC
TRBJ2-3 | - | TRBV6-1 | - | CASRALAAGTDTQYF | TGTGCCAGCAGAGCACTAGCTGCAGGCACAGATACGCAGTATTTT
TRBJ1-5 | few | TRBV25-1 | - | CASSRYGNQPQHF | TGTGCCAGCAGTAGATACGGGAATCAGCCCCAGCATTTT
TRBJ2-3 | - | TRBV6-2/TRBV6-3 | TRBD1 | CASSFAGGSTDTQYF | TGTGCCAGCAGTTTCGCAGGGGGCTCCACAGATACGCAGTATTTT
TRBJ1-6 | few | TRBV19 | - | CASSIEGNSPLHF | TGTGCCAGTAGTATAGAGGGGAATTCACCCCTCCACTTT
TRBJ1-1 | few | TRBV7-3 | - | CASSLPGTEAFF | TGTGCCAGCAGCTTGCCCGGGACTGAAGCTTTCTTT